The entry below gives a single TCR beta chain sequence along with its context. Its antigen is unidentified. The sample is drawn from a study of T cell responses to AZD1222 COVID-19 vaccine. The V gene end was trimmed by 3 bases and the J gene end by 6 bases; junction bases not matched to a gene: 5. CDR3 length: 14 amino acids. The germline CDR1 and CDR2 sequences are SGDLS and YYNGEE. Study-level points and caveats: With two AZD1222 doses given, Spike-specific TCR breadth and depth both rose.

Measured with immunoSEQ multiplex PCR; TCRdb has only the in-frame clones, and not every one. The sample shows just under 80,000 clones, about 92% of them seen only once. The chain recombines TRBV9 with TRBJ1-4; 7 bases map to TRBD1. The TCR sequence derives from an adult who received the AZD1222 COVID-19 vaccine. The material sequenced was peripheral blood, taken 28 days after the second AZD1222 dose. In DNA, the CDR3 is TGTGCCAGCAGCGAACAGGGGTCCCATGAAAAACTGTTTTTT. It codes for CASSEQGSHEKLFF. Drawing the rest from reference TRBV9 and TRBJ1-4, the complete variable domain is DSGVTQTPKHLITATGQRVTLRCSPRSGDLSVYWYQQSLDQGLQFLIQYYNGEERAKGNILERFSAQQFPDLHSELNLSSLELGDSALYFCASSEQGSHEKLFFGSGTQLSVL.